Below are 28 T cell receptor beta chains sequenced from a single sample in a study of blood T cell repertoires in COVID-19. Data came from immunoSEQ multiplex PCR; TCRdb stores just in-frame clones and leaves some out. The repertoire holds 55,000 to 80,000 clones, 70% to 85% seen once, with roughly 16% in the top ten. The sample consisted of peripheral blood. Receptors originate from a man older than 75 with active COVID-19.

The chain links TRBV5-6 to TRBJ1-4; perhaps TRBD1 as D (5 bases). This CDR3 is 14 amino acids long. Trimming stripped 1 base from V and 5 bases from J, with 9 bases between. Germline V lookup: CDR1 SGHDT, CDR2 YYEEEE. Here the CDR3 DNA reads TGTGCCAGCAGCTTGACAGGAGCCAATGAAAAACTGTTTTTT. It specifies CASSLTGANEKLFF.

This clone has more than one count but fewer than ten. The genes are TRBV24-1 and TRBJ2-1, with 9 positions matching TRBD1. The CDR3 totals 16 residues. V lost 1 base and J lost 6; bases outside the gene matches: 6. CDR1 and CDR2 from the germline V gene are KGHDR and SFDVKD. The CDR3 coding sequence is TGTGCCACCAGTGATTTCCGGGACAGGGTTGGCAATGAGCAGTTCTTC. Its translation is CATSDFRDRVGNEQFF.

Written as DNA, the CDR3 is TGTGCCATCAGGTCCGGGACTAGCACAGATACGTCGTATTTT. It is translated as CAIRSGTSTDTSYF. V usage is TRBV10-3 and J usage is TRBJ2-3; 9 positions agree with TRBD2. V lost 6 bases to trimming and J lost 14 bases; unmatched junction nucleotides: 15. CDR3 size: 14 residues. Germline values: CDR1 ENHRY, CDR2 SYGVKD.

This clone was observed a single time. This rearrangement joins TRBV7-9 to TRBJ2-5, with 8 bases identical to TRBD2. The germline V gene has CDR1 SEHNR and CDR2 FQNEAQ (reference sequence). The CDR3 covers 18 residues. Germline trimming cut 1 base from V and 1 base from J; bases unmatched to any gene: 11. CDR3 nucleotides: TGTGCCAGCAGCTTAGAAGATCCGGGACTAGGATTCCAAGAGACCCAGTACTTC. Residues: CASSLEDPGLGFQETQYF.

The gene calls are TRBV14 and TRBJ2-6; no clear D. The CDR3 is made up of 15 amino acids. The V gene lost 2 bases and the J gene lost 1 base, with 6 bases spanning the gap. Germline V gives CDR1 SGHDN, CDR2 FVKESK. The CDR3 DNA reads as TGTGCCAGCAGCCAACTTTTTTCTGGGGCCAACGTCCTGACTTTC. Encoded protein: CASSQLFSGANVLTF.

The chain is built from TRBV28 and TRBJ2-7; no clear D gene. Trimming took 2 bases from V and 0 from J, leaving 5 bases between them. In germline, CDR1 is MDHEN, CDR2 SYDVKM. The CDR3 is made up of 13 amino acids. This CDR3 reads CASSLLSSYEQYF. The CDR3 nucleotides read TGTGCCAGCAGTTTACTGAGCTCCTACGAGCAGTACTTC.

The V gene is TRBV5-4, the J gene TRBJ2-5; 10 bases fit TRBD2. Losses at the gene ends were 2 bases for V and 7 bases for J; bases not matched to a gene: 8. The CDR3 is made up of 15 amino acids. Germline V gene sequence: CDR1 SGHNT, CDR2 YYREEE (reference sequence). The CDR3 sequence: CASSLQGLAKGTQYF. Here the CDR3 DNA reads TGTGCCAGCAGCTTACAGGGACTAGCGAAGGGGACCCAGTACTTC.

The chain is built from TRBV14 and TRBJ1-6, with D uncertain. The germline gives CDR1 SGHDN, CDR2 FVKESK. The CDR3 totals 14 residues. Trimming left V 0 bases short and J 6 bases short, with 6 bases between. The CDR3 sequence is CASSQESVNSPLHF. CDR3 sequence (DNA): TGTGCCAGCAGCCAAGAGAGTGTTAATTCACCCCTCCACTTT.

The rearrangement uses TRBV28 and TRBJ1-4; TRBD1 aligns across 7 bases. Germline V gene sequence: CDR1 MDHEN, CDR2 SYDVKM. The junction had 2 bases not matched to a gene; V was cut back by 6 bases and J by 7 bases. CDR3 length equals 12 residues. The CDR3, as DNA: TGTGCCAGCAGACAGGGGCTTGAAAAACTGTTTTTT. Translation gives CASRQGLEKLFF. Full variable domain (remainder filled in from reference TRBV28 and TRBJ1-4): DVKVTQSSRYLVKRTGEKVFLECVQDMDHENMFWYRQDPGLGLRLIYFSYDVKMKEKGDIPEGYSVSREKKERFSLILESASTNQTSMYLCASRQGLEKLFFGSGTQLSVL.

This clone appeared once. The chain combines TRBV25-1 with TRBJ1-1, with D tentatively TRBD1 (6 bases). This CDR3 has 16 residues. Trimming took off 6 bases at V and 3 bases at J, with 20 bases between the two ends. Germline CDR1 and CDR2: MGHDK and SYGVNS. As DNA, the CDR3 is TGTGCCAGCAGGTCAGGGGAATTTTTTTTGGACACTGAAGCTTTCTTT. As protein: CASRSGEFFLDTEAFF.

The chain combines TRBV2 with TRBJ2-3; D is unresolved. The V gene's germline CDR1 is SNHLY and CDR2 FYNNEI. The CDR3 consists of 13 residues. Deletions cut 9 bases from V and 2 bases from J, with 12 bases between. The CDR3 here is CASRLRLTDTQYF. The CDR3 coding sequence is TGTGCCAGTAGGCTGCGGCTCACAGATACGCAGTATTTT.

V and J are TRBV6-1 and TRBJ2-3, with 11 bases aligning to TRBD2. CDR1 is MNHNS and CDR2 is SASEGT in the germline V gene. V shed 2 bases, J shed 4 bases, and the junction held 5 bases outside the gene matches. This CDR3 contains 16 residues. DNA of the CDR3: TGTGCCAGCAGTGAAACGGGGACTAGCGGATCAGATACGCAGTATTTT. Protein: CASSETGTSGSDTQYF.

V is TRBV4-2 and J is TRBJ1-1, with 10 bases identical to TRBD1. V dropped 1 base and J dropped 8; count of bases not matched to a gene: 7. This CDR3 spans 15 amino acids. CDR1 is LGHNA and CDR2 is YNFKEQ in the germline V gene. CDR3 sequence: CASSQGGQGGLEAFF. The CDR3 DNA sequence: TGTGCCAGCAGCCAAGGAGGACAGGGGGGCCTGGAAGCTTTCTTT.

The gene calls are TRBV10-2 and TRBJ2-7; TRBD2 might be the D (6 bases). Trimming cost V 5 bases and J 1 base, with 15 bases left between them. This CDR3 is 15 amino acids long. Germline V CDR1 and CDR2: WSHSY, SAAADI. In DNA, the CDR3 is TGCGCCAGCAGTACTACCGGGCGGGGTTCCTACGAGCAGTACTTC. Protein sequence: CASSTTGRGSYEQYF.

CDR3 bases: TGTGCCAGCAGCTTGTGGGACAGGGAGAGCGGCTACACCTTC. Its protein product is CASSLWDRESGYTF. The V and J genes are TRBV5-8 and TRBJ1-2, with 9 bases matching TRBD1. Looked up from germline, CDR1 is SGHTS and CDR2 is YDEGEE. The CDR3 covers 14 residues. The trim removed 1 base at V and 8 bases at J, leaving 6 bases unmatched.

This chain joins TRBV15 and TRBJ2-5; tentative D call: TRBD2 (6 bases). V was clipped by 1 base and J by 4 bases, with 19 bases between them. The germline V gene has CDR1 LNHNV and CDR2 YYDKDF (reference sequence). This CDR3 is built from 17 residues. Written as DNA, the CDR3 is TGTGCCACCAGCAGAGTAGGGGCGGGAATGGTGGGAGAGACCCAGTACTTC. Its translation: CATSRVGAGMVGETQYF.

Only one count was recorded for this clone. The J gene is TRBJ1-4, the V gene TRBV29-1; no firm D call. Germline loops: CDR1 SQVTM, CDR2 ANQGSEA. V was shortened by 4 bases and J by 1 base, with 10 bases between the two germline ends. CDR3 size: 14 residues. Written as DNA, the CDR3 is TGCAGCGTTGGGGCGACGGTAACTAATGAAAAACTGTTTTTT. Protein product: CSVGATVTNEKLFF.

This rearrangement joins TRBV10-3 to TRBJ1-1; possibly TRBD1 for D (5 bases). This CDR3 region has 14 residues. Germline V CDR1 and CDR2: ENHRY, SYGVKD. The V end lost 8 bases, the J end lost 0 bases, and 13 bases lay between the germline ends. CDR3 residues: CAIPGMEMNTEAFF. The CDR3 coding sequence is TGTGCCATCCCAGGGATGGAAATGAACACTGAAGCTTTCTTT.

The rearrangement joins TRBV2 to TRBJ2-2; D ambiguous. Germline CDR1 and CDR2: SNHLY and FYNNEI. With 7 bases removed from V and 5 bases from J, the gap between germline ends came to 11 bases. This CDR3 has 13 amino acids. In nucleotides, the CDR3 is TGTGCCAGCAAGGTTAGCAGTACCGGGGAGCTGTTTTTT. Translating gives CASKVSSTGELFF.

The chain employs TRBV5-6 and TRBJ2-7; 8 nucleotides align to TRBD2. The CDR3 is 16 residues long. Germline V gene lookup returns CDR1 SGHDT and CDR2 YYEEEE. After removal of 2 bases from V and 5 bases from J, the junction contained 12 bases not matched to a gene. The CDR3 DNA is TGTGCCAGCAGCTTACGGTCTACAGCGGGGGTTCACGAGCAGTACTTC. It yields the protein CASSLRSTAGVHEQYF.

The rearrangement links TRBV5-4 to TRBJ2-1, with TRBD2 matching over 10 bases. Germline CDR1 reads SGHNT; CDR2 reads YYREEE (reference sequence). The CDR3 sequence is 14 residues long. V lost 6 bases, J lost 8 bases, and 8 bases stayed unmatched. The chain's CDR3 is CASKLAGKWDEQFF. The CDR3 DNA reads TGTGCCAGCAAACTAGCGGGGAAATGGGATGAGCAGTTCTTC.

This clone came up a few times. This chain uses TRBV9 with TRBJ1-2; a weak D match, TRBD1 (6 bases). The CDR3 sequence is 15 residues long. V shed 0 bases and J shed 2 bases, with 11 bases lying between them. Germline V gives CDR1 SGDLS, CDR2 YYNGEE. The CDR3 reads CASSVAWTENYGYTF. CDR3 DNA: TGTGCCAGCAGCGTAGCCTGGACAGAGAACTATGGCTACACCTTC.

This chain links TRBV6-1 with TRBJ1-6; 9 bases map to TRBD1. CDR1 is MNHNS, CDR2 SASEGT, per germline. J gave up 7 bases and V 2 bases, and 3 bases lay outside the gene matches. This CDR3 comprises 15 residues. The CDR3 DNA reads TGTGCCAGCAGTGAATGGGACAGGGACAATTCACCCCTCCACTTT. Its translation is CASSEWDRDNSPLHF.

The rearrangement links TRBV7-2 to TRBJ2-7, with TRBD2 identical over 11 bases. This CDR3 comprises 16 residues. CDR1 and CDR2 from the germline V gene are SGHTA and FQGNSA. J gave up 7 bases and V 8 bases, and 16 bases lay outside the gene matches. DNA of the CDR3: TGTGCCAGCCGAAGTAAAGGTAGCGGGGGGGCCACTGAGCAGTACTTC. Its translation: CASRSKGSGGATEQYF.

The chain uses TRBV18 and TRBJ2-5; 10 bases are shared with TRBD1. The CDR3 loop spans 17 amino acids. Germline CDR1 KGHSH, CDR2 LQKENI. Trimming took 3 bases from V and 0 from J; bases not matched to a gene: 7. CDR3 protein: CASSPQRTGGYQETQYF. CDR3 DNA: TGTGCCAGCTCACCCCAGAGGACAGGGGGGTACCAAGAGACCCAGTACTTC. The entire variable domain, with the rest obtained from reference TRBV18 and TRBJ2-5, is as follows: NAGVMQNPRHLVRRRGQEARLRCSPMKGHSHVYWYRQLPEEGLKFMVYLQKENIIDESGMPKERFSAEFPKEGPSILRIQQVVRGDSAAYFCASSPQRTGGYQETQYFGPGTRLLVL.

The chain joins TRBV4-3 to TRBJ2-4; possibly TRBD1 for D (6 bases). Trimming pared 4 bases from V and 7 bases from J, leaving 20 bases between. Germline loops: CDR1 LGHNA, CDR2 YSLEER. The CDR3 has 16 residues. CDR3 sequence reads: CASSLAPAQGQNIQYF. The CDR3 nucleotides read TGCGCCAGCAGCCTCGCCCCGGCACAGGGTCAGAACATTCAGTACTTC.

This clone appeared a single time. The chain employs TRBV2 and TRBJ1-6; D ambiguous. Germline V gene data show CDR1 as SNHLY and CDR2 as FYNNEI. V lost 6 bases to trimming and J lost 5 bases, with 5 bases between them. This CDR3 is built from 12 residues. CDR3 loop: CASSADNSPLHF. Written as DNA, the CDR3 is TGTGCCAGCAGCGCAGATAATTCACCCCTCCACTTT. The variable domain in full, completed from reference TRBV2 and TRBJ1-6, reads EPEVTQTPSHQVTQMGQEVILRCVPISNHLYFYWYRQILGQKVEFLVSFYNNEISEKSEIFDDQFSVERPDGSNFTLKIRSTKLEDSAMYFCASSADNSPLHFGNGTRLTVT.

This clone was counted a single time. This chain joins TRBV5-1 and TRBJ2-1; TRBD1 matches 9 bases. Unmatched junction bases numbered 9, after V lost 4 bases and J lost 1 base. CDR3 length: 17 residues. Germline CDR1 SGHRS, CDR2 YFSETQ. The DNA of the CDR3 is TGCGCCAGCAGCACCAGTTCCGGGACAGGGTCCTACAATGAGCAGTTCTTC. Protein product: CASSTSSGTGSYNEQFF.